This passage covers 3 T cell receptor beta chains from one sample sequenced in a study of blood T cell repertoires in COVID-19 (TCRdb year 2020). Receptors were amplified or captured by the immunoSEQ multiplex PCR assay. What TCRdb holds here is the immuneACCESS table cut down to in-frame rearrangements. Part of the clones is not present; checked against another copy, under half of the missing clones reflect an unresolved V gene, and the others are unexplained. This sample is represented by 61,000 or so clones; about 86% of them were singletons. The top ten constitute less than 20% of the sample. Sample: peripheral blood. These receptors all stem from a woman older than 75 with active COVID-19.

This clone was detected a few times. The J gene is TRBJ1-3, the V gene TRBV6-5; D gene unclear. Trimming took off 11 bases at V and 4 bases at J, with 15 bases between the two ends. This CDR3 spans 13 amino acids. Germline values: CDR1 MNHEY, CDR2 SVGAGI. The CDR3 sequence is CASKAGRGNTIYF. For the CDR3, the DNA is TGTGCCTCCAAGGCGGGCAGAGGAAACACCATATATTTT.

The V gene is TRBV7-2, the J gene TRBJ1-4; D not certain. Per germline, CDR1 SGHTA and CDR2 FQGNSA. The CDR3 covers 13 residues. Trimming removed 3 bases at V and 0 bases at J, with 2 bases between. The CDR3 coding sequence is TGTGCCAGCAGCTTCGCAACTAATGAAAAACTGTTTTTT. Protein sequence: CASSFATNEKLFF.

The chain uses TRBV4-1 and TRBJ2-3; the match to TRBD2 covers 10 bases. This CDR3 comprises 15 residues. Germline V lookup: CDR1 MGHRA, CDR2 YSYEKL. Trimming cost V 5 bases and J 1 base; bases outside gene matches: 3. CDR3 DNA sequence: TGCGCCAGCAGCACGAGCGGGGGGGGCACAGATACGCAGTATTTT. Protein sequence: CASSTSGGGTDTQYF.